The rows below give T cell receptor beta chains drawn from one sample of a study of blood T cell repertoires in COVID-19. The table came from immunoSEQ multiplex PCR; TCRdb's copy has only in-frame clones and leaves some out. The data show over 150,000 clones, 65% to 85% seen once. The source material was peripheral blood. Receptors originate from a woman aged 40 to 50 with COVID-19, enrolled during active disease. CDR3s include the opening cysteine and the closing phenylalanine or tryptophan. The D gene is left open where the match is weak. Clone size is not always given. Where it is, it says once, few, many or a class for expanded clones.

TRBJ1-1	-	-	TRBV4-1	CASSPRGRENTEAFF	TGCGCCAGCAGCCCTAGGGGCAGGGAAAACACTGAAGCTTTCTTT
TRBJ2-3	TRBD1	-	TRBV5-1	CASSLSTGSTDTQYF	TGCGCCAGCAGCTTGTCGACAGGGAGCACAGATACGCAGTATTTT
TRBJ1-4	-	once	TRBV5-6	CASSLVATNEKLFF	TGTGCCAGCAGCTTGGTGGCGACAAATGAAAAACTGTTTTTT
TRBJ1-2	-	-	TRBV2	CASSQVNYGYTF	TGTGCCAGCAGTCAGGTTAACTATGGCTACACCTTC
TRBJ2-7	TRBD1	-	TRBV5-4	CASTRQGQGYEQYF	TGTGCCAGCACCAGACAGGGGCAAGGTTACGAGCAGTACTTC
TRBJ1-2	-	-	TRBV7-9	CASSPGMGYTF	TGTGCCAGCAGCCCGGGGATGGGCTACACCTTC
TRBJ1-1	-	-	TRBV21-1	CASSLWGGNTEAFF	TGTGCCAGCAGCCTTTGGGGGGGTAATACTGAAGCTTTCTTT
TRBJ2-3	-	-	TRBV9	CASSVATDTQYF	TGTGCCAGCAGCGTAGCTACAGATACGCAGTATTTT
TRBJ2-1	-	-	TRBV27	CASNSGLLSLNEQFF	TGTGCCAGCAATAGCGGCCTGCTGTCGCTCAATGAGCAGTTCTTC
TRBJ2-2	TRBD1	-	TRBV11-3	CASSSPSGTGGTGELFF	TGTGCCAGCAGCTCGCCGAGCGGGACAGGGGGCACCGGGGAGCTGTTTTTT
TRBJ1-1	-	-	TRBV18	CASSPWGGTEAFF	TGTGCCAGCTCACCATGGGGGGGTACTGAAGCTTTCTTT
TRBJ1-5	TRBD1	-	TRBV7-9	CASSPKGGQGNPQHF	TGTGCCAGCAGCCCAAAAGGGGGACAGGGGAACCCCCAGCATTTT
TRBJ2-2	-	-	TRBV6-4	CASETGNTGELFF	TGTGCCAGCGAGACAGGGAACACCGGGGAGCTGTTTTTT
TRBJ1-2	-	-	TRBV28	CASSLGVVYGYTF	TGTGCCAGCAGTTTGGGAGTTGTCTATGGCTACACCTTC
TRBJ2-5	TRBD2	once	TRBV3-1/TRBV3-2	CASSQEGGLAAQETQYF	TGTGCCAGCAGCCAAGAAGGTGGACTAGCGGCCCAGGAGACCCAGTACTTC
TRBJ1-1	TRBD1	-	TRBV5-1	CASSYAGTGNTEAFF	TGCGCCAGCAGCTACGCCGGGACAGGGAACACTGAAGCTTTCTTT
TRBJ1-2	-	-	TRBV7-9	CASSSSTGIYTF	TGTGCCAGCAGCTCCTCCACAGGGATTTACACCTTC
TRBJ1-5	TRBD1	-	TRBV6-5	CASNEGTGGQQPQHF	TGTGCCAGCAACGAAGGGACAGGGGGCCAGCAGCCCCAGCATTTT
TRBJ2-3	TRBD2	-	TRBV24-1	CATRSSGPSTDTQYF	TGTGCCACCCGTTCTAGCGGACCTAGCACAGATACGCAGTATTTT
TRBJ1-1	TRBD1	-	TRBV9	CASSPRPTGQNTEAFF	TGTGCCAGCAGCCCCCGTCCGACAGGGCAGAACACTGAAGCTTTCTTT
TRBJ2-3	-	-	TRBV6-4	CASSDRGSTDTQYF	TGTGCCAGCAGTGACAGGGGGAGCACAGATACGCAGTATTTT
TRBJ1-1	TRBD1	-	TRBV3-1/TRBV3-2	CASSHLGQGAVRAFF	TGTGCCAGCAGCCACCTTGGACAGGGGGCAGTAAGAGCTTTCTTT
TRBJ1-4	-	-	TRBV27	CASSPNGGNEKLFF	TGTGCCAGCAGCCCAAACGGCGGAAATGAAAAACTGTTTTTT
TRBJ1-5	-	-	TRBV12-3/TRBV12-4	CASSPFNQPQHF	TGTGCCAGCAGTCCATTCAATCAGCCCCAGCATTTT
TRBJ2-5	TRBD2	-	TRBV6-1	CASSESIAGGETQYF	TGTGCCAGCAGTGAATCGATAGCGGGAGGCGAGACCCAGTACTTC
TRBJ2-5	-	-	TRBV27	CASSSMGRWETQYF	TGTGCCAGCAGTTCTATGGGGCGGTGGGAGACCCAGTACTTC
TRBJ2-2	TRBD1	-	TRBV11-3	CASSPRTGGTGELFF	TGTGCCAGCAGCCCCAGGACAGGTGGGACCGGGGAGCTGTTTTTT
TRBJ1-2	TRBD1	once	TRBV5-4	CASRDRGQIYGYTF	TGTGCCAGCCGGGACAGGGGGCAGATCTATGGCTACACCTTC
TRBJ1-2	-	-	TRBV3-1/TRBV3-2	CASSRWTPNYGYTF	TGTGCCAGCAGCCGTTGGACACCCAACTATGGCTACACCTTC
TRBJ2-7	-	-	TRBV6-5	CASSDKAYEQYF	TGTGCCAGCAGCGACAAGGCGTACGAGCAGTACTTC
TRBJ2-3	TRBD2	-	TRBV19	CASSIGGLAGSDTQYF	TGTGCCAGTAGTATTGGAGGTCTAGCGGGATCAGATACGCAGTATTTT
TRBJ2-5	TRBD2	-	TRBV7-3	CASSFSSGGETQYF	TGTGCCAGCAGCTTTTCTAGCGGAGGGGAGACCCAGTACTTC
TRBJ2-1	TRBD2	-	TRBV5-1	CASSLDAGGPREQFF	TGCGCCAGCAGCTTGGACGCGGGAGGGCCCCGTGAGCAGTTCTTC
TRBJ2-4	TRBD2	-	TRBV5-1	CASSMTSGGALAKNIQYF	TGCGCCAGCAGCATGACTAGCGGGGGGGCGTTAGCCAAAAACATTCAGTACTTC
TRBJ2-3	TRBD1	-	TRBV9	CASSVGQGAGDTQYF	TGTGCCAGCAGCGTAGGGCAGGGGGCCGGAGATACGCAGTATTTT
TRBJ2-1	-	-	TRBV12-5	CASGLKLAPLDEQFF	TGTGCTAGTGGTTTGAAGCTAGCGCCCCTAGATGAGCAGTTCTTC
TRBJ2-2	-	-	TRBV9	CASSVTGSSTGELFF	TGTGCCAGCAGCGTTACGGGGTCTAGCACCGGGGAGCTGTTTTTT
TRBJ2-6	-	few	TRBV18	CASSPQSGGANVLTF	TGTGCCAGCTCACCACAGTCGGGTGGGGCCAACGTCCTGACTTTC